These 27 T cell receptor beta chains came from one sample sequenced in a study of T-cell memory formation after mild COVID-19. TCRdb passed the 5' RACE reads through MiXCR, listing each CDR3 protein once. The table includes about 140,000 distinct CDR3 sequences, about 14% detected once. Sequencing was performed on PBMCs or a T cell subset sorted from them (not recorded which). The receptors were sampled from an adult woman who had mild COVID-19 (a few samples of this study predate the infection). Cell type and time point are not known.

V is TRBV6-6 and J is TRBJ2-3; tentatively, D is TRBD1 or TRBD2 (5 bases each). The CDR3 is 16 amino acids. Trimming cost V 5 bases and J 9 bases, with 24 bases left between them. Germline CDR1 reads MNHNY; CDR2 reads SVGAGI (reference sequence). The chain's CDR3 is CASSGGLAEPTSTQYF. CDR3 in DNA: TGTGCCAGCAGTGGGGGTTTGGCGGAGCCCACGTCGACGCAGTATTTT.

There are a few counts of this clonotype. This chain uses TRBV25-1 with TRBJ2-3, with 10 bases fitting TRBD2. The junction had 11 bases not matched to a gene; V was cut back by 1 base and J by 4 bases. This CDR3 spans 18 amino acids. The germline gives CDR1 MGHDK, CDR2 SYGVNS. The CDR3 loop reads CASSELISLAGVSDTQYF. In DNA form, the CDR3 reads TGTGCCAGCAGTGAATTGATTAGCCTAGCGGGGGTTTCAGATACGCAGTATTTT.

The chain joins TRBV7-3 to TRBJ1-6, with 7 bases that match TRBD1. After removal of 1 base from V and 11 bases from J, the junction contained 17 bases not matched to a gene. The CDR3 contains 18 residues. CDR1 and CDR2 from the germline V gene are SGHTA and FQGTGA. CDR3 amino acids: CASSLRGDAGQRPTPLHF. Here the CDR3 DNA reads TGTGCCAGCAGCTTAAGGGGGGATGCGGGACAGCGCCCAACACCCCTCCACTTT.

Many counts were recorded for this clonotype. The chain carries TRBV20-1 and TRBJ2-1; a possible D gene is TRBD2 (5 bases). The CDR3 sequence is 15 residues long. CDR1 is DFQATT and CDR2 is SNEGSKA in the germline V gene (reference sequence). V was shortened by 6 bases and J by 0 bases, with 15 bases between the two germline ends. The CDR3 DNA reads TGCAGTGCCACTAGTGAGGCGTACTCCTACAATGAGCAGTTCTTC. As protein: CSATSEAYSYNEQFF.

There are a few counts of this clonotype. This sequence joins TRBV4-3 and TRBJ2-3; D perhaps matches TRBD2 (6 bases). Trimming took off 1 base at V and 3 bases at J, with 14 bases between the two ends. CDR1 is LGHNA, CDR2 YSLEER, per germline. The CDR3 is made up of 16 amino acids. DNA of the CDR3: TGCGCCAGCAGCCAAGGCTCGGCGGGATGGACAGATACGCAGTATTTT. It encodes CASSQGSAGWTDTQYF.

The CDR3 sequence: CASSGLETDSYEQYF. CDR3 nucleotides: TGTGCCAGCAGCGGCCTGGAGACAGACTCCTACGAGCAGTACTTC. The chain carries TRBV7-9 and TRBJ2-7, with a weak D call TRBD1 (5 bases). Germline values: CDR1 SEHNR, CDR2 FQNEAQ (reference sequence). The CDR3 sequence is 15 residues long. Trimming pared 5 bases from V and 0 bases from J, leaving 14 bases between. The full variable domain, with the rest looked up from reference TRBV7-9 and TRBJ2-7, is DTGVSQNPRHKITKRGQNVTFRCDPISEHNRLYWYRQTLGQGPEFLTYFQNEAQLEKSRLLSDRFSAERPKGSFSTLEIQRTEQGDSAMYLCASSGLETDSYEQYFGPGTRLTVT.

The chain is built from TRBV7-9 and TRBJ2-6; D is unresolved. The V end lost 3 bases, the J end lost 0 bases, and 9 bases lay between the germline ends. This CDR3 has 16 residues. Looked up from germline, CDR1 is SEHNR and CDR2 is FQNEAQ (reference sequence). Here the CDR3 reads CASSFPGSSGANVLTF. The CDR3 DNA is TGTGCCAGCAGCTTTCCGGGTAGCTCTGGGGCCAACGTCCTGACTTTC.

J is TRBJ1-2 and V is TRBV6-5; D gene unclear. CDR1 and CDR2 from the germline V gene are MNHEY and SVGAGI. Trimming took off 2 bases at V and 6 bases at J, with 13 bases between the two ends. The CDR3 is made up of 14 amino acids. CDR3: CASSYDQAGDGYTF. For the CDR3, the DNA is TGTGCCAGCAGTTACGACCAGGCAGGCGATGGCTACACCTTC.

CDR3: CASSLSRESRHTQYF. CDR3 sequence (DNA): TGTGCCAGCAGCCTATCGAGGGAAAGTAGGCATACGCAGTATTTT. The chain links TRBV14 to TRBJ2-3, with D perhaps TRBD2 (5 bases). Trimming cost V 4 bases and J 7 bases, with 18 bases left between them. The length of the CDR3 is 15 residues. Germline values: CDR1 SGHDN, CDR2 FVKESK.

J is TRBJ2-5 and V is TRBV2; D may be TRBD1 (5 bases). V was shortened by 4 bases and J by 2 bases, with 14 bases between the two germline ends. The CDR3 length is 15 residues. Germline V gives CDR1 SNHLY, CDR2 FYNNEI. CDR3 loop: CASSAYRQQQETQYF. For the CDR3, the DNA is TGTGCCAGCAGTGCCTATCGACAGCAACAAGAGACCCAGTACTTC.

This clonotype was detected only a few times. The V and J genes are TRBV12-3 or TRBV12-4 and TRBJ1-1; D might be TRBD1 (6 bases). Trimming pared 3 bases from V and 5 bases from J, leaving 22 bases between. The CDR3 runs to 17 residues. The CDR3 sequence is CASSLSRRGGRETEAFF. In nucleotides, the CDR3 is TGTGCCAGCAGTTTGAGTCGCAGGGGAGGACGGGAGACTGAAGCTTTCTTT.

The CDR3 protein is CASSQGIAGGREQYF. CDR3 coding DNA: TGCGCCAGCAGCCAGGGCATTGCGGGGGGGCGGGAGCAGTACTTC. V is TRBV4-1 and J is TRBJ2-7; 9 bases match TRBD2. V lost 3 bases to trimming and J lost 7 bases; unmatched junction nucleotides: 10. This CDR3 has 15 residues. CDR1 is MGHRA and CDR2 is YSYEKL in the germline V gene.

This clonotype was found a few times. V is TRBV20-1 and J is TRBJ2-7; D may correspond to TRBD1 or TRBD2 (5 bases each). The germline V gene has CDR1 DFQATT and CDR2 SNEGSKA (reference sequence). The CDR3 spans 15 residues. Trimming cost V 0 bases and J 4 bases, with 16 bases left between them. The CDR3 here is CSARDPTGTDYEQYF. In DNA form, the CDR3 reads TGCAGTGCTAGAGATCCGACCGGGACGGATTACGAGCAGTACTTC.

The chain uses TRBV18 and TRBJ1-4; 7 positions match TRBD1. Germline CDR1 KGHSH, CDR2 LQKENI. This CDR3 is 16 amino acids long. After removal of 0 bases from V and 4 bases from J, the junction contained 5 bases not matched to a gene. The CDR3 bases are TGTGCCAGCTCACCACCGGAGGGGGCGAGTAATGAAAAACTGTTTTTT. This sequence encodes CASSPPEGASNEKLFF.

There are a few counts of this clonotype. The chain carries TRBV5-5 and TRBJ2-2; D not certain. Looked up from germline, CDR1 is SGHKS and CDR2 is YYEKEE (reference sequence). V was cut by 0 bases and J by 4 bases, with 7 bases left in between. The CDR3 is 14 residues long. The CDR3 region has the DNA TGTGCCAGCAGCTTGGGGGGTGGCACCGGGGAGCTGTTTTTT. It encodes CASSLGGGTGELFF.

The V gene is TRBV4-3, the J gene TRBJ2-7; 7 bases are a match to TRBD1. The ends lost 0 bases at V and 2 bases at J; junction bases unmatched: 4. CDR3 size: 15 residues. Germline lookup yields CDR1 LGHNA and CDR2 YSLEER. CDR3 residues: CASSQERTGAYEQYF. In nucleotides, the CDR3 is TGCGCCAGCAGCCAAGAACGCACAGGGGCCTACGAGCAGTACTTC.

This clonotype has just a few counts. J is TRBJ2-7 and V is TRBV29-1, with TRBD1 matching 8 bases. CDR1 SQVTM and CDR2 ANQGSEA come from the germline V gene. Germline trimming cut 5 bases from V and 7 bases from J; bases unmatched to any gene: 13. This CDR3 region has 14 residues. The CDR3 region is CSVITGGHGHEQYF. The CDR3 DNA follows: TGCAGCGTTATCACAGGGGGGCACGGGCATGAGCAGTACTTC.

This clonotype was seen only once. The junction departs from the called germline gene at one end, perhaps through a read error. The J gene is TRBJ2-7, the V gene TRBV25-1; 10 bases map to TRBD1. The germline gives CDR1 MGHDK, CDR2 SYGVNS. The CDR3 spans 16 residues. This chain's CDR3 is CASRDRGPVVGNEQYF. DNA for the CDR3: TGCGCCAGCCGGGACAGGGGTCCAGTGGTTGGAAACGAGCAGTACTTC.

The chain uses TRBV2 and TRBJ2-2; TRBD1 matches 8 bases. J lost 7 bases, V lost 0 bases, and 7 bases had no gene match. The CDR3 totals 16 residues. Germline V gene sequence: CDR1 SNHLY, CDR2 FYNNEI. CDR3 bases: TGTGCCAGCAGTGAAGCGCGGACAGGGTTTGGCGGGGAGCTGTTTTTT. Protein sequence: CASSEARTGFGGELFF.

This clonotype has just a few counts. The V gene is TRBV23-1, the J gene TRBJ1-5; D not certain. TRBV23-1 is an ORF; its function is uncertain. The CDR3 has 16 amino acids. Trimming stripped 0 bases from V and 4 bases from J, with 13 bases between. CDR3 region: CASSQSEVVPNQPQHF. CDR3 nucleotide sequence: TGCGCCAGCAGTCAATCGGAGGTCGTCCCTAATCAGCCCCAGCATTTT.

This chain uses TRBV24-1 with TRBJ1-1, with D hard to call. The length of the CDR3 is 15 residues. Germline-derived CDR1 and CDR2 are KGHDR and SFDVKD. Between the trimmed V and J ends, which lost 9 bases and 3 bases, there was a span of 19 bases. The CDR3: CATREAAAGYTEAFF. CDR3 coding DNA: TGTGCCACCCGGGAGGCGGCGGCGGGATACACTGAAGCTTTCTTT.

This clonotype was recorded a few times. CDR3 residues: CASSYPLGDHEQFF. The CDR3 nucleotides read TGTGCCAGCAGCTATCCTTTAGGAGACCATGAGCAGTTCTTC. V gene TRBV7-9 combines with J gene TRBJ2-1; no reliable D call. Trimming left V 4 bases short and J 8 bases short, with 15 bases between. Germline values: CDR1 SEHNR, CDR2 FQNEAQ (reference sequence). The length of the CDR3 is 14 residues.

This clonotype has a handful of counts. The chain has TRBV7-8 and TRBJ2-6; D tentatively fits TRBD1 or TRBD2 (5 bases each). V lost 5 bases and J 8 bases, leaving 16 bases between the germline ends. This CDR3 region has 15 residues. Germline V gene sequence: CDR1 SGHVS, CDR2 FQNEAQ. The chain's CDR3 is CASSPPSSGPNVLTF. CDR3 sequence (DNA): TGTGCCAGCAGCCCCCCTTCTTCGGGGCCCAACGTCCTGACTTTC.

This clonotype has only a few counts. The chain is built from TRBV11-3 and TRBJ2-7, with 7 bases that match TRBD1. Germline V gene sequence: CDR1 SGHNT, CDR2 YENEEA. The CDR3 consists of 14 residues. The V segment lost 4 bases and the J segment 3 bases; nucleotides outside the gene matches: 6. CDR3 loop: CASSSPGTVYEQYF. Here the CDR3 DNA reads TGTGCCAGCAGCTCCCCCGGGACAGTCTACGAGCAGTACTTC.

The table lists this clonotype with a few counts. The rearrangement uses TRBV27 and TRBJ1-2; 7 positions match TRBD1. This CDR3 region has 15 residues. V lost 6 bases to trimming and J lost 3 bases; unmatched junction nucleotides: 10. In germline, CDR1 is MNHEY, CDR2 SMNVEV (reference sequence). The chain's CDR3 is CASRPTGVGDYGYTF. DNA of the CDR3: TGTGCCAGCAGACCAACAGGGGTAGGAGACTATGGCTACACCTTC.

This clonotype was picked up a small number of times. The chain has TRBV7-2 and TRBJ2-2; tentatively, D is TRBD1 or TRBD2 (5 bases each). V was trimmed by 5 bases and J by 1 base, leaving 14 bases between them. Germline loops: CDR1 SGHTA, CDR2 FQGNSA. CDR3 length: 16 amino acids. The CDR3 region is CASSPGTDVNTGELFF. The CDR3 bases are TGTGCCAGCAGCCCCGGGACGGACGTGAACACCGGGGAGCTGTTTTTT.

V usage is TRBV15 and J usage is TRBJ2-3; 8 nucleotides align to TRBD1. The germline V gene encodes CDR1 LNHNV and CDR2 YYDKDF (reference sequence). The CDR3 covers 15 residues. Trimming at V came to 3 bases and at J to 1 base, leaving 3 bases not matched to a gene. The CDR3 here is CATSRPDRGTDTQYF. CDR3 DNA sequence: TGTGCCACCAGCAGGCCGGACAGGGGCACAGATACGCAGTATTTT.